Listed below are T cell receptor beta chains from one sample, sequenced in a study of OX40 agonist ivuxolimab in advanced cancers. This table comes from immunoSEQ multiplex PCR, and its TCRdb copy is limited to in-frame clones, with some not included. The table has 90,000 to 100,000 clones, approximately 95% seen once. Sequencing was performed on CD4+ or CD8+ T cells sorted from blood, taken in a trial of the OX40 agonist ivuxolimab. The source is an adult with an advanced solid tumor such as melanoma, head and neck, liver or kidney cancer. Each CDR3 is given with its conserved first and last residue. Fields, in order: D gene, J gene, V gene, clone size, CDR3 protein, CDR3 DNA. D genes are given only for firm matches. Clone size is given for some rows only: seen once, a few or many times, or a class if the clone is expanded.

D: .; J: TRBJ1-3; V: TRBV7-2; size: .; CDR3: CASSSTSLWDTIYF; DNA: TGTGCCAGCAGTTCGACATCATTGTGGGACACCATATATTTT
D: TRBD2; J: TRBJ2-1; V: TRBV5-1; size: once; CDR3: CASESGGSYNEQFF; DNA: TGCGCCAGCGAAAGCGGGGGTTCCTACAATGAGCAGTTCTTC
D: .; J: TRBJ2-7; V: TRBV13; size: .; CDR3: CASSLEGSGEQYF; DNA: TGTGCCAGCAGCTTAGAAGGTTCTGGCGAGCAGTACTTC
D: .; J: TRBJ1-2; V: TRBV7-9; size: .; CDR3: CASSLGANEGYTF; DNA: TGTGCCAGCAGCCTAGGGGCAAACGAGGGCTACACCTTC
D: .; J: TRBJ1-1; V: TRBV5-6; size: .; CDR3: CASSSNRAMNTEAFF; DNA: TGTGCCAGCAGCTCGAACAGGGCAATGAACACTGAAGCTTTCTTT
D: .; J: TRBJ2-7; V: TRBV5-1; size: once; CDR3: CASSSYRTTYEQYF; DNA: TGCGCCAGCAGCTCCTACAGGACTACCTACGAGCAGTACTTC
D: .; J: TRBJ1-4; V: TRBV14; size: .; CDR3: CASSPGLATNEKLFF; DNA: TGTGCCAGCAGCCCTGGACTGGCAACTAATGAAAAACTGTTTTTT
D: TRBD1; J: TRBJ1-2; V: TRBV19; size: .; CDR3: CASSQGDYGYTF; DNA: TGTGCCAGTAGCCAGGGGGACTATGGCTACACCTTC
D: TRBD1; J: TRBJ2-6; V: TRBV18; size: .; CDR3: CASSAGTGWAPSGANVLTF; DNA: TGTGCCAGCTCTGCCGGGACAGGGTGGGCTCCCTCTGGGGCCAACGTCCTGACTTTC
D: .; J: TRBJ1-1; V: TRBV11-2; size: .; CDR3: CASSLGAQGSTEAFF; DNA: TGTGCCAGCAGCTTAGGAGCGCAGGGGAGTACTGAAGCTTTCTTT
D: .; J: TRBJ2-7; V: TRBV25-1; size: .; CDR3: CASSELGPAYEQYF; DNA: TGTGCCAGCAGTGAACTCGGCCCAGCCTACGAGCAGTACTTC
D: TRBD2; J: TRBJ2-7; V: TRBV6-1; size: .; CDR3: CASSTSGIHEQYF; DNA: TGTGCCAGCAGTACTAGCGGGATACACGAGCAGTACTTC
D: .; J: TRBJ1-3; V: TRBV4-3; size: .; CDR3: CASSQDRDTISGNTIYF; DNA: TGCGCCAGCAGCCAAGACCGGGACACTATCTCTGGAAACACCATATATTTT
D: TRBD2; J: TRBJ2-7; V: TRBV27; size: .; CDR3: CASTTKGLAGAYEQYF; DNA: TGTGCCAGCACCACCAAAGGACTAGCGGGAGCTTACGAGCAGTACTTC
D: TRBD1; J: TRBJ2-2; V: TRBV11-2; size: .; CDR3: CASSLGQGRWTGELFF; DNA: TGTGCCAGCAGCTTAGGACAGGGTCGGTGGACCGGGGAGCTGTTTTTT
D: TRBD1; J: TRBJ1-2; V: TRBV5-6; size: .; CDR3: CASSLAGQGTGAYGYTF; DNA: TGTGCCAGCAGCTTGGCCGGACAGGGGACGGGGGCCTATGGCTACACCTTC
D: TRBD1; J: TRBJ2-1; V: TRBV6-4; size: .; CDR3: CASSDQGAYNEQFF; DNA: TGTGCCAGCAGCGATCAGGGGGCCTACAATGAGCAGTTCTTC
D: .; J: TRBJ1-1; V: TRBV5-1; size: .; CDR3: CASSTTWTEKNTEAFF; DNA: TGCGCCAGCAGCACCACTTGGACAGAGAAGAACACTGAAGCTTTCTTT
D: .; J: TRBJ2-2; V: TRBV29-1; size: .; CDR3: CSTSGPTGELFF; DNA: TGCAGCACCTCAGGGCCCACCGGGGAGCTGTTTTTT
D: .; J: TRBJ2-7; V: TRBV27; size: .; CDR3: CASSFRGSYEQYF; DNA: TGTGCCAGCAGTTTTCGGGGCTCCTACGAGCAGTACTTC
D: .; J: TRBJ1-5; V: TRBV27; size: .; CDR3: CASSLSSNQPQHF; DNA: TGTGCCAGCAGTCTGAGTAGCAATCAGCCCCAGCATTTT
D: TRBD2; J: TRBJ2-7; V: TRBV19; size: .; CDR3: CASTSGTNEQYF; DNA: TGTGCCAGTACTAGCGGGACTAACGAGCAGTACTTC
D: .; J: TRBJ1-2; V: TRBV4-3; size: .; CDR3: CASSQEGFALPGGYTF; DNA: TGCGCCAGCAGCCAAGAGGGTTTTGCCCTCCCTGGGGGCTACACCTTC
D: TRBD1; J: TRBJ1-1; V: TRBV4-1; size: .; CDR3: CASSQVKGAGAEAFF; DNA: TGCGCCAGCAGCCAAGTCAAGGGGGCGGGCGCTGAAGCTTTCTTT
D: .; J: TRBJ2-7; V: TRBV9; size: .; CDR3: CASSVATGSYEQYF; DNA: TGTGCCAGCAGCGTAGCTACAGGGTCCTACGAGCAGTACTTC
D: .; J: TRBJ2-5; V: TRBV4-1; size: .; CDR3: CASSLRQGLETQYF; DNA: TGCGCCAGCAGCCTCCGACAGGGACTAGAGACCCAGTACTTC
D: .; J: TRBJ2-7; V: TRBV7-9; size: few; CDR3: CASSSSSSDLPLEQYF; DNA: TGTGCCAGCAGCTCCTCCTCTAGCGATTTACCTCTCGAGCAGTACTTC
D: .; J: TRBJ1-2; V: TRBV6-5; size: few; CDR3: CASSYSGNYGYTF; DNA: TGTGCCAGCAGTTACTCCGGAAACTATGGCTACACCTTC
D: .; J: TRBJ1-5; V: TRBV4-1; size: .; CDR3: CASSQDPGGGQPQHF; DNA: TGCGCCAGCAGCCAAGATCCCGGCGGGGGACAGCCCCAGCATTTT
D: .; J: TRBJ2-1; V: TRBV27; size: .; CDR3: CASSLSGDPKQFF; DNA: TGTGCCAGCAGTTTATCTGGGGATCCGAAGCAGTTCTTC
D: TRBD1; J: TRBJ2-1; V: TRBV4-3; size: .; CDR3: CASSQDLTGRSYNEQFF; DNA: TGCGCCAGCAGCCAAGATTTGACAGGGCGCTCCTACAATGAGCAGTTCTTC
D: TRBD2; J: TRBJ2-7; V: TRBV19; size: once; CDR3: CASSIPGYGGKSYEQYF; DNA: TGTGCCAGTAGTATCCCCGGTTACGGGGGGAAAAGCTACGAGCAGTACTTC
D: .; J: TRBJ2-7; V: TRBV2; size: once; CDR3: CASAAVSYEQYF; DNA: TGTGCCAGCGCTGCAGTCTCCTACGAGCAGTACTTC
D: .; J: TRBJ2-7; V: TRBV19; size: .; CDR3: CASSILWGTYEQYF; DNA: TGTGCCAGTAGTATTCTGTGGGGGACCTACGAGCAGTACTTC
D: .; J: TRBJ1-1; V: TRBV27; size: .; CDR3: CATGVTWGRDTEAFF; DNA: TGTGCCACCGGCGTAACGTGGGGGCGAGATACTGAAGCTTTCTTT
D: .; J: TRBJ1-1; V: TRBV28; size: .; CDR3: CASSSPGRDGEAFF; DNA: TGTGCCAGCAGTTCCCCTGGGCGGGACGGTGAAGCTTTCTTT
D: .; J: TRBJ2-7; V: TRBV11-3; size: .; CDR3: CASSLGPGEVYEQYF; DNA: TGTGCCAGCAGCTTAGGGCCGGGAGAAGTCTACGAGCAGTACTTC
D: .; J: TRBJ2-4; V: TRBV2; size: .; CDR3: CASSEGQGLNIQYF; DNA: TGTGCCAGCAGTGAAGGGCAGGGGTTGAACATTCAGTACTTC
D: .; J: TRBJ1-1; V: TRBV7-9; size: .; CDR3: CASSSTKIALGNTEAFF; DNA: TGTGCCAGCAGCTCCACGAAGATCGCCCTAGGGAACACTGAAGCTTTCTTT
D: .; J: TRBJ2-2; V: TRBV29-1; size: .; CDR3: CSGSSVAGELFF; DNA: TGCAGCGGGTCCTCTGTAGCCGGGGAGCTGTTTTTT
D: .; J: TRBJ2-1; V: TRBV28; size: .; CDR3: CASSLRGGGVNEQFF; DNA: TGTGCCAGCAGCCTTCGAGGGGGAGGGGTCAATGAGCAGTTCTTC
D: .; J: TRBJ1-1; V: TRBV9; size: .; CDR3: CASSVSYGYTEAFF; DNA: TGTGCCAGCAGCGTCAGCTACGGCTACACTGAAGCTTTCTTT
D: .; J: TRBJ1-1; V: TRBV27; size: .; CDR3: CASSSRVGTEAFF; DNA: TGTGCCAGCAGTTCCAGGGTTGGGACTGAAGCTTTCTTT
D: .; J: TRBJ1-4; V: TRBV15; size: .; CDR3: CATSRSGDAEEKLFF; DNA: TGTGCCACCAGCAGATCTGGGGACGCCGAAGAAAAACTGTTTTTT
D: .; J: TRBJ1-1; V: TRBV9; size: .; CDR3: CASSVTGNTEAFF; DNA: TGTGCCAGCAGCGTGACAGGGAACACTGAAGCTTTCTTT
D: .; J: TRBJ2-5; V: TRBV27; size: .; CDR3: CASSPIVVGETQYF; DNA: TGTGCCAGCAGTCCAATCGTGGTGGGAGAGACCCAGTACTTC
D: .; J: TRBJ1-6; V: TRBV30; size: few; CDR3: CAWSVPGSPLHF; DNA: TGTGCCTGGAGTGTCCCTGGTTCACCCCTCCACTTT
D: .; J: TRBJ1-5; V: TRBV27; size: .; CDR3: CASSSGYSNQPQHF; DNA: TGTGCCAGCAGTAGCGGTTATAGCAATCAGCCCCAGCATTTT
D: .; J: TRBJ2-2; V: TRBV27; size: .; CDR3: CASRVGGGTGELFF; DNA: TGTGCCAGCAGGGTTGGGGGAGGCACCGGGGAGCTGTTTTTT
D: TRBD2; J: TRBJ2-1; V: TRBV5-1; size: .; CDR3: CASSPGLGHNEQFF; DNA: TGCGCCAGCAGCCCGGGACTAGGCCACAATGAGCAGTTCTTC
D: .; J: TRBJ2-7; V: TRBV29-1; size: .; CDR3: CSVEGAEGSGYEQYF; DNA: TGCAGCGTTGAAGGGGCTGAAGGGTCTGGGTACGAGCAGTACTTC